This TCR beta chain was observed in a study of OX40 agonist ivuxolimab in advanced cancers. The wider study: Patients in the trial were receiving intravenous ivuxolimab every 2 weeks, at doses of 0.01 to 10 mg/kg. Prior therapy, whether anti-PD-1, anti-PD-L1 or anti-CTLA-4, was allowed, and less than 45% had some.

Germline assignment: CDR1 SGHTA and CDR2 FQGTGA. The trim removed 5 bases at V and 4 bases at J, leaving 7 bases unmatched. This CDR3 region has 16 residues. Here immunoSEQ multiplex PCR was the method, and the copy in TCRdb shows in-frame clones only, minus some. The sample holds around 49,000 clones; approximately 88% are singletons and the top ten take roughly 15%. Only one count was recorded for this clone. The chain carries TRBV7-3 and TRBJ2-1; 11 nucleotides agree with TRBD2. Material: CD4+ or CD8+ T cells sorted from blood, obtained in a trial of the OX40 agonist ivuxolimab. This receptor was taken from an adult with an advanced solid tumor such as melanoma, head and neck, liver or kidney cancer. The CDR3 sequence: CASSKTGTSGYNEQFF. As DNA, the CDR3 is TGTGCCAGCAGCAAAACCGGGACTAGCGGATACAATGAGCAGTTCTTC.